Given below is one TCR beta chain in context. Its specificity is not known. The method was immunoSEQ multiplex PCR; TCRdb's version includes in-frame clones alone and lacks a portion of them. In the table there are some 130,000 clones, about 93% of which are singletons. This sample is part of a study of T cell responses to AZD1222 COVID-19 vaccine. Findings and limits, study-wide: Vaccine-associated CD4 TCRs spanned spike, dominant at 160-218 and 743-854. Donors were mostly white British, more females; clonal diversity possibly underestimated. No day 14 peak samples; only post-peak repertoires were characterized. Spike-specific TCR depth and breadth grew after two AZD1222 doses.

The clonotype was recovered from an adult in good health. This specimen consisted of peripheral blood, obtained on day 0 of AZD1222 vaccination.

CDR3 amino acids: CASSSQSYEQYF. The CDR3 DNA sequence: TGTGCCAGCAGCTCCCAGTCCTACGAGCAGTACTTC. This chain uses TRBV5-4 with TRBJ2-7; no clear D gene. Germline loops: CDR1 SGHNT, CDR2 YYREEE (reference sequence). With 3 bases removed from V and 1 base from J, the gap between germline ends came to 5 bases. The CDR3 is 12 residues long.